This TCR beta chain was captured by sequencing in a study of blood T cell repertoires in COVID-19. Study-wide context: COVID-19 samples collected from the United States, Italy and Spain covered acute and convalescent phases. Sources were T cells, B-cell-depleted T cells, or PBMCs; the material itself was cDNA or gDNA.

Germline CDR1 reads SGHNT; CDR2 reads YYREEE (reference sequence). Unmatched junction bases numbered 9, after V lost 4 bases and J lost 0 bases. The CDR3 consists of 17 residues. In the authors' methods: From reference gene primer amplification, estimates of nucleated cell counts were derived. Assay used: immunoSEQ multiplex PCR; TCRdb lists only in-frame clones, some missing. Clonal size and the V and J genes are those of that table, whereas D and trimming came from the DNA. The sample shows almost 250,000 clones, roughly nine tenths of them seen only once. The clonotype was recovered from a woman in her sixties or seventies who had recovered from COVID-19. V and J are TRBV5-4 and TRBJ1-4; 7 nucleotides agree with TRBD1. The specimen was peripheral blood. CDR3 bases: TGTGCCAGCAGCCACGGGACAGCCTTTGCAACTAATGAAAAACTGTTTTTT. Protein sequence: CASSHGTAFATNEKLFF.